This is a list of T cell receptor beta chains from one sample in a study of beta chain features in type 1 diabetes. The table came from immunoSEQ multiplex PCR; TCRdb's copy has only in-frame clones and leaves some out. This sample has about 180,000 clones; approximately 7.8% occur once, and the top ten carry 0.94%. The sample comprised central memory CD4+ T cells from blood. Receptors originate from a woman in her 40s with type 1 diabetes. CDR3s include the opening cysteine and the closing phenylalanine or tryptophan. The D gene is left open where the match is weak. Size tells how often a clone was seen (once, few, many) or the class of an expanded clone, and some rows leave it out.

cdr3_aa: CSVEDGTEAEAFF
cdr3_nt: TGCAGCGTTGAGGATGGGACAGAAGCTGAAGCTTTCTTT
v_call: TRBV29-1
d_call: TRBD1
clone_size: few
j_call: TRBJ1-1

cdr3_aa: CASGPGQGTGTDTQYF
cdr3_nt: TGTGCTAGTGGTCCGGGACAGGGTACCGGTACAGATACGCAGTATTTT
v_call: TRBV12-5
d_call: TRBD1
clone_size: .
j_call: TRBJ2-3

cdr3_aa: CASSQADRAAAEAFF
cdr3_nt: TGCGCCAGCAGCCAGGCGGACAGGGCGGCGGCTGAAGCTTTCTTT
v_call: TRBV4-1
d_call: TRBD1
clone_size: few
j_call: TRBJ1-1

cdr3_aa: CASSPGTGSYEQYF
cdr3_nt: TGCGCCAGCAGCCCCGGGACAGGGTCCTACGAGCAGTACTTC
v_call: TRBV5-1
d_call: TRBD1
clone_size: many
j_call: TRBJ2-7

cdr3_aa: CAWSLSASGYTF
cdr3_nt: TGTGCCTGGAGCCTTTCGGCTAGCGGCTACACCTTC
v_call: TRBV30
d_call: .
clone_size: .
j_call: TRBJ1-2

cdr3_aa: CASSLMGAGGYNEQFF
cdr3_nt: TGTGCCAGCAGCTTAATGGGAGCGGGGGGTTACAATGAGCAGTTCTTC
v_call: TRBV7-3
d_call: TRBD2
clone_size: .
j_call: TRBJ2-1

cdr3_aa: CSVRGASYSYEQYF
cdr3_nt: TGCAGCGTCCGAGGAGCTAGCTACTCCTACGAGCAGTACTTC
v_call: TRBV29-1
d_call: .
clone_size: .
j_call: TRBJ2-7

cdr3_aa: CSVPGTGGFYGYTF
cdr3_nt: TGCAGCGTTCCCGGGACAGGGGGGTTCTATGGCTACACCTTC
v_call: TRBV29-1
d_call: TRBD1
clone_size: .
j_call: TRBJ1-2

cdr3_aa: CASSSLGRRGSYNEQFF
cdr3_nt: TGTGCCAGTAGTTCCTTAGGGAGGAGAGGCTCCTACAATGAGCAGTTCTTC
v_call: TRBV19
d_call: .
clone_size: few
j_call: TRBJ2-1

cdr3_aa: CASSTGGEKLFF
cdr3_nt: TGTGCCAGCAGTACAGGGGGTGAAAAACTGTTTTTT
v_call: TRBV6-5
d_call: TRBD1
clone_size: .
j_call: TRBJ1-4

cdr3_aa: CASSQDAPVPGELFF
cdr3_nt: TGTGCCAGCAGCCAAGATGCCCCAGTTCCCGGGGAGCTGTTTTTT
v_call: TRBV4-2
d_call: .
clone_size: few
j_call: TRBJ2-2

cdr3_aa: CASSTYRGEAFF
cdr3_nt: TGTGCCAGCTCAACTTACAGGGGGGAAGCTTTCTTT
v_call: TRBV18
d_call: TRBD1
clone_size: .
j_call: TRBJ1-1

cdr3_aa: CASSLGLWRRYF
cdr3_nt: TGTGCCAGCAGCTTAGGGCTATGGAGGAGGTATTTT
v_call: TRBV7-2
d_call: .
clone_size: few
j_call: TRBJ2-3

cdr3_aa: CASSLAGREETEAFF
cdr3_nt: TGCGCCAGCAGCTTGGCGGGTCGAGAAGAGACTGAAGCTTTCTTT
v_call: TRBV5-1
d_call: .
clone_size: .
j_call: TRBJ1-1

cdr3_aa: CASSLQGGAFF
cdr3_nt: TGTGCCAGCAGCTTACAGGGGGGAGCTTTCTTT
v_call: TRBV7-8
d_call: TRBD1
clone_size: few
j_call: TRBJ1-1

cdr3_aa: CASSHRGDYEQYF
cdr3_nt: TGTGCCAGCAGCCACAGGGGGGATTACGAGCAGTACTTC
v_call: TRBV9
d_call: TRBD1
clone_size: .
j_call: TRBJ2-7

cdr3_aa: CASSRRQTRNTEAFF
cdr3_nt: TGTGCCAGCAGTAGACGGCAAACTAGGAACACTGAAGCTTTCTTT
v_call: TRBV10-3
d_call: .
clone_size: .
j_call: TRBJ1-1

cdr3_aa: CASSVTGGGGYTF
cdr3_nt: TGTGCCAGCAGTGTCACAGGGGGCGGGGGCTACACCTTC
v_call: TRBV28
d_call: TRBD1
clone_size: few
j_call: TRBJ1-2

cdr3_aa: CASSVTASNEKLFF
cdr3_nt: TGTGCCAGCAGCGTGACAGCCTCGAATGAAAAACTGTTTTTT
v_call: TRBV9
d_call: .
clone_size: .
j_call: TRBJ1-4

cdr3_aa: CASSSPRSSTDTQYF
cdr3_nt: TGTGCCAGCAGTTCCCCGCGGAGTAGCACAGATACGCAGTATTTT
v_call: TRBV28
d_call: .
clone_size: many
j_call: TRBJ2-3

cdr3_aa: CASSWGTGNGYTF
cdr3_nt: TGTGCCAGCAGTTGGGGGACAGGCAATGGCTACACCTTC
v_call: TRBV6-5
d_call: TRBD1
clone_size: .
j_call: TRBJ1-2

cdr3_aa: CASGTGADTQYF
cdr3_nt: TGTGCTAGTGGTACAGGGGCAGATACGCAGTATTTT
v_call: TRBV12-5
d_call: TRBD1
clone_size: .
j_call: TRBJ2-3

cdr3_aa: CASSQGDRRFTDTQYF
cdr3_nt: TGTGCCAGCAGCCAAGGAGACAGGAGATTCACAGATACGCAGTATTTT
v_call: TRBV4-2
d_call: .
clone_size: .
j_call: TRBJ2-3

cdr3_aa: CASSPGLADHNEQFF
cdr3_nt: TGTGCCAGCTCACCAGGACTAGCGGATCACAATGAGCAGTTCTTC
v_call: TRBV18
d_call: TRBD2
clone_size: .
j_call: TRBJ2-1

cdr3_aa: CASQGDRDGLQYF
cdr3_nt: TGTGCCAGTCAGGGGGACCGCGATGGTCTGCAGTACTTC
v_call: TRBV30
d_call: TRBD1
clone_size: few
j_call: TRBJ2-7

cdr3_aa: CASSRLGTGVRDTQYF
cdr3_nt: TGTGCCAGCAGCCGACTCGGGACAGGGGTGAGGGATACGCAGTATTTT
v_call: TRBV27
d_call: TRBD1
clone_size: .
j_call: TRBJ2-3

cdr3_aa: CASSYSTRDTQPQHF
cdr3_nt: TGTGCCAGCAGTTATAGTACCCGGGACACTCAGCCCCAGCATTTT
v_call: TRBV28
d_call: .
clone_size: many
j_call: TRBJ1-5

cdr3_aa: CASSARDWAYEQYF
cdr3_nt: TGTGCCAGCAGCGCACGGGACTGGGCCTACGAGCAGTACTTC
v_call: TRBV9
d_call: .
clone_size: .
j_call: TRBJ2-7

cdr3_aa: CASSFTTGITEQFF
cdr3_nt: TGTGCCAGCAGCTTTACGACAGGGATCACTGAGCAGTTCTTC
v_call: TRBV7-3
d_call: TRBD1
clone_size: .
j_call: TRBJ2-1

cdr3_aa: CASSIGVQNEKLFF
cdr3_nt: TGTGCCAGCAGCATCGGGGTACAGAATGAAAAACTGTTTTTT
v_call: TRBV2
d_call: .
clone_size: few
j_call: TRBJ1-4

cdr3_aa: CASSVRDRHYEQYF
cdr3_nt: TGTGCCAGCAGCGTACGGGACAGGCACTACGAGCAGTACTTC
v_call: TRBV7-2
d_call: TRBD1
clone_size: few
j_call: TRBJ2-7

cdr3_aa: CASSRYSNQPQHF
cdr3_nt: TGTGCCAGCAGCCGGTATAGCAATCAGCCCCAGCATTTT
v_call: TRBV5-6
d_call: .
clone_size: few
j_call: TRBJ1-5

cdr3_aa: CASSSPGGPYEQYF
cdr3_nt: TGTGCCAGCAGCTCCCCGGGGGGCCCCTACGAGCAGTACTTC
v_call: TRBV11-2
d_call: .
clone_size: few
j_call: TRBJ2-7

cdr3_aa: CASSLWGVKSNQPQHF
cdr3_nt: TGTGCCAGCAGTTTATGGGGGGTAAAGAGCAATCAGCCCCAGCATTTT
v_call: TRBV27
d_call: .
clone_size: .
j_call: TRBJ1-5

cdr3_aa: CASSSYRPYEQYF
cdr3_nt: TGTGCCAGCAGCTCTTACAGGCCCTACGAGCAGTACTTC
v_call: TRBV27
d_call: .
clone_size: few
j_call: TRBJ2-7

cdr3_aa: CASSSSGSVYEQYF
cdr3_nt: TGTGCCAGCAGTTCGAGCGGGAGTGTCTACGAGCAGTACTTC
v_call: TRBV28
d_call: TRBD2
clone_size: .
j_call: TRBJ2-7

cdr3_aa: CASSVARDSSYEQYF
cdr3_nt: TGCGCCAGCAGCGTCGCCCGGGACAGCTCCTACGAGCAGTACTTC
v_call: TRBV5-1
d_call: TRBD1
clone_size: .
j_call: TRBJ2-7

cdr3_aa: CSVQGQGKTEAFF
cdr3_nt: TGCAGCGTTCAGGGACAGGGGAAAACTGAAGCTTTCTTT
v_call: TRBV29-1
d_call: TRBD1
clone_size: .
j_call: TRBJ1-1

cdr3_aa: CSVLGVGSDTQYF
cdr3_nt: TGCAGCGTTCTGGGAGTCGGGTCAGATACGCAGTATTTT
v_call: TRBV29-1
d_call: .
clone_size: many
j_call: TRBJ2-3

cdr3_aa: CASSSRTRNTEAFF
cdr3_nt: TGTGCCAGCAGCTCCAGGACACGTAACACTGAAGCTTTCTTT
v_call: TRBV5-4
d_call: .
clone_size: many
j_call: TRBJ1-1

cdr3_aa: CASSLDRGGEQFF
cdr3_nt: TGTGCCAGCAGCCTGGACAGGGGTGGAGAGCAGTTCTTC
v_call: TRBV7-3
d_call: TRBD1
clone_size: .
j_call: TRBJ2-1

cdr3_aa: CASSDAGGSYNEQFF
cdr3_nt: TGTGCCAGCAGTGATGCGGGGGGCTCCTACAATGAGCAGTTCTTC
v_call: TRBV2
d_call: TRBD2
clone_size: few
j_call: TRBJ2-1

cdr3_aa: CASSAAGLETQYF
cdr3_nt: TGTGCCAGCTCAGCCGCAGGACTGGAGACCCAGTACTTC
v_call: TRBV18
d_call: .
clone_size: few
j_call: TRBJ2-5

cdr3_aa: CASSLGPVYEQYF
cdr3_nt: TGTGCCAGCAGCTTAGGTCCAGTCTACGAGCAGTACTTC
v_call: TRBV11-3
d_call: .
clone_size: few
j_call: TRBJ2-7

cdr3_aa: CASSKVPGQGANYGYTF
cdr3_nt: TGTGCCAGCAGCAAAGTCCCCGGACAGGGAGCTAACTATGGCTACACCTTC
v_call: TRBV21-1
d_call: .
clone_size: .
j_call: TRBJ1-2

cdr3_aa: CASSPRLQETQYF
cdr3_nt: TGTGCCAGCAGCCCCCGACTCCAAGAGACCCAGTACTTC
v_call: TRBV7-2
d_call: .
clone_size: .
j_call: TRBJ2-5

cdr3_aa: CASSEASLDNEQFF
cdr3_nt: TGTGCCAGCAGTGAGGCTAGCCTTGACAATGAGCAGTTCTTC
v_call: TRBV2
d_call: .
clone_size: many
j_call: TRBJ2-1

cdr3_aa: CATSLDFGQLQHF
cdr3_nt: TGTGCCACCAGCCTGGATTTCGGACAGCTCCAGCATTTT
v_call: TRBV15
d_call: .
clone_size: many
j_call: TRBJ1-5

cdr3_aa: CASSQGRLAGELFF
cdr3_nt: TGCGCCAGCAGCCAAGGGCGACTGGCCGGGGAGCTGTTTTTT
v_call: TRBV4-3
d_call: .
clone_size: few
j_call: TRBJ2-2

cdr3_aa: CASSLGQNYNSPLHF
cdr3_nt: TGTGCCAGCAGCTTGGGACAGAACTATAATTCACCCCTCCACTTT
v_call: TRBV7-2
d_call: TRBD1
clone_size: .
j_call: TRBJ1-6

cdr3_aa: CASSRRTGSYNEQFF
cdr3_nt: TGTGCCAGCAGTAGAAGGACAGGGTCCTACAATGAGCAGTTCTTC
v_call: TRBV6-1
d_call: TRBD1
clone_size: .
j_call: TRBJ2-1

cdr3_aa: CASSQEADRNIHF
cdr3_nt: TGCGCCAGCAGCCAAGAGGCCGACAGAAACATCCACTTT
v_call: TRBV4-3
d_call: .
clone_size: .
j_call: TRBJ1-6

cdr3_aa: CASSLEAGRQETQYF
cdr3_nt: TGCGCCAGCAGCTTGGAAGCGGGACGGCAAGAGACCCAGTACTTC
v_call: TRBV5-1
d_call: TRBD2
clone_size: .
j_call: TRBJ2-5

cdr3_aa: CASSLGGRAPETQYF
cdr3_nt: TGCGCCAGCAGCTTGGGAGGCAGGGCCCCAGAGACCCAGTACTTC
v_call: TRBV5-1
d_call: .
clone_size: .
j_call: TRBJ2-5